Presented here are 2 T cell receptor beta chains from one specimen sequenced in a study of lymphopenia after photon versus proton radiotherapy. Produced via immunoSEQ multiplex PCR; TCRdb's table is partial and in-frame only. The sample comprises roughly 49,000 clones, 92% of which are singletons, and about a sixth rests with the top ten. The sample consisted of peripheral blood, taken from a patient treated with photon-based radiotherapy. Source of these receptors: a middle-aged woman with cholangiocarcinoma.

This sequence joins TRBV28 and TRBJ1-2; D remains ambiguous. Per germline, CDR1 MDHEN and CDR2 SYDVKM. This CDR3 is built from 11 residues. V dropped 4 bases and J dropped 5 bases, with 5 bases sitting between them. This chain's CDR3 is CASSYKYGYTF. The CDR3 DNA follows: TGTGCCAGCAGTTATAAATATGGCTACACCTTC.

V is TRBV5-1 and J is TRBJ1-2; D may be TRBD1 (5 bases). The CDR3 has 17 amino acids. CDR1 and CDR2 from the germline V gene are SGHRS and YFSETQ. Trimming removed 2 bases at V and 7 bases at J, with 24 bases between. In DNA form, the CDR3 reads TGCGCCAGCAGCTTCCTCGGGGCTTCTCTCGGGGGAGGTGGCTACACCTTC. Translated, it gives CASSFLGASLGGGGYTF. Drawing the rest from reference TRBV5-1 and TRBJ1-2, the complete variable domain is KAGVTQTPRYLIKTRGQQVTLSCSPISGHRSVSWYQQTPGQGLQFLFEYFSETQRNKGNFPGRFSGRQFSNSRSEMNVSTLELGDSALYLCASSFLGASLGGGGYTFGSGTRLTVV.